The 5 T cell receptor beta chains below all came from one sample that was sequenced in a study of radiotherapy plus CTLA-4 blockade in lung cancer. Only in-frame clones appear in the TCRdb table, and some are missing; sequencing was by immunoSEQ multiplex PCR. Found here are over 80,000 clones, roughly 85% of them singletons; the top ten hold 0.65% to 1%. The sample here was peripheral blood, taken from a patient treated with radiotherapy plus ipilimumab. The receptors derive from a human donor with non-small cell lung cancer who had stable disease on radiotherapy plus ipilimumab.

V gene TRBV19 combines with J gene TRBJ1-5; no firm D call. Germline V gene lookup returns CDR1 LNHDA and CDR2 SQIVND (reference sequence). The CDR3 runs to 13 residues. V was cut by 2 bases and J by 2 bases, with 4 bases left in between. This CDR3 reads CASSINGNQPQHF. As DNA, the CDR3 is TGTGCCAGTAGTATAAATGGCAATCAGCCCCAGCATTTT.

V gene TRBV5-8 combines with J gene TRBJ2-7; no clear D gene. Germline V gene sequence: CDR1 SGHTS, CDR2 YDEGEE. The length of the CDR3 is 16 residues. V dropped 0 bases and J dropped 4 bases, with 17 bases sitting between them. The CDR3 DNA reads as TGTGCCAGCAGCTTGGCTAATACGTTTATCGCGTACGAGCAGTACTTC. Its translation is CASSLANTFIAYEQYF.

The chain links TRBV2 to TRBJ2-6; D is unresolved. The CDR3 length is 18 residues. With 3 bases removed from V and 5 bases from J, the gap between germline ends came to 20 bases. Germline CDR1 and CDR2: SNHLY and FYNNEI. The CDR3 region has the DNA TGTGCCAGCAGTGATCGCGATTACCGATACAAACGGGCCAACGTCCTGACTTTC. Protein sequence: CASSDRDYRYKRANVLTF. Using reference TRBV2 and TRBJ2-6 for the parts outside the CDR3, the full variable domain is EPEVTQTPSHQVTQMGQEVILRCVPISNHLYFYWYRQILGQKVEFLVSFYNNEISEKSEIFDDQFSVERPDGSNFTLKIRSTKLEDSAMYFCASSDRDYRYKRANVLTFGAGSRLTVL.

This clone was observed a few times. This chain uses TRBV5-1 with TRBJ2-6; 9 nucleotides agree with TRBD1. V shed 0 bases, J shed 2 bases, and the junction held 6 bases outside the gene matches. Germline V CDR1 and CDR2: SGHRS, YFSETQ. This CDR3 comprises 18 residues. This CDR3 is CASSLGGQGSAGANVLTF. CDR3 bases: TGCGCCAGCAGCTTGGGCGGACAGGGGTCGGCTGGGGCCAACGTCCTGACTTTC.

This chain uses TRBV11-2 with TRBJ2-5; the match to TRBD1 covers 9 bases. The CDR3 runs 15 residues. The germline V gene has CDR1 SGHAT and CDR2 FQNNGV. J gave up 5 bases and V 1 base, and 5 bases lay outside the gene matches. The CDR3 DNA reads TGTGCCAGCAGCTTAGGGGACAGGGAAGTTGAGACCCAGTACTTC. Its translation: CASSLGDREVETQYF. The full variable domain, rest sourced from reference TRBV11-2 and TRBJ2-5, is EAGVAQSPRYKIIEKRQSVAFWCNPISGHATLYWYQQILGQGPKLLIQFQNNGVVDDSQLPKDRFSAERLKGVDSTLKIQPAKLEDSAVYLCASSLGDREVETQYFGPGTRLLVL.